The clone carrying this T cell receptor (beta chain) was counted ten times or more. The library had UMIs added by 3' ligation of an oligonucleotide to TCR cDNA. CDR3 length: 14 amino acids. J was trimmed by 8 bases and V by 6 bases; bases with no gene match: 9. Germline V gene sequence: CDR1 SQVTM, CDR2 ANQGSEA. The data belong to a study of naive and memory T cell subsets. Amplification of ligated cDNA took four PCR rounds with SP2 and nested alpha and beta constant primers. MiXCR, run by TCRdb on the 5' RACE reads, gives a single entry per CDR3 protein. The sample contains about 32,000 distinct CDR3 sequences, around 15% of which appear only once.

The chain recombines TRBV29-1 with TRBJ2-4, with 11 bases lining up with TRBD1. The TCR originated in a female donor in good health. The CDR3 protein is CSVLGQGAGDIQYF. The CDR3 DNA is TGCAGCGTCCTAGGACAGGGGGCTGGGGACATTCAGTACTTC.